These 20 T cell receptor beta chains came from one sample sequenced in a study of spatial heterogeneity in lung cancer. From the 5' RACE reads, TCRdb called clonotypes with MiXCR, one entry per CDR3 protein. The data contain about 18,000 distinct CDR3 sequences, around a fifth of them singletons. Time point: sample taken at primary tumor resection. The authors sequenced whole RNA from tumor, nontumor lung or frozen PBMC without sorting. The sample consisted of PBMCs, taken at surgery. These receptors all stem from a male donor with early-stage non-small cell lung cancer.

This clonotype came up many times. V and J are TRBV6-1 and TRBJ2-7; perhaps D is TRBD1 or TRBD2 (5 bases each). CDR1 and CDR2 (germline): MNHNS, SASEGT. V was clipped by 3 bases and J by 0 bases, with 12 bases between them. The CDR3 is 15 amino acids. DNA for the CDR3: TGTGCCAGCAGTGACGGGGCCCACCCCTCCTACGAGCAGTACTTC. Its protein product is CASSDGAHPSYEQYF.

This clonotype has ten or more counts. This chain uses TRBV7-3 with TRBJ1-2, with D unclear. Germline lookup yields CDR1 SGHTA and CDR2 FQGTGA. CDR3 length: 13 residues. V was shortened by 0 bases and J by 6 bases, with 8 bases between the two germline ends. The CDR3 sequence: CASSLTGTDGYTF. The CDR3 bases are TGTGCCAGCAGCTTAACGGGCACTGATGGCTACACCTTC.

There are a few counts of this clonotype. The V and J genes are TRBV20-1 and TRBJ2-5; 8 bases match TRBD2. V lost 5 bases, J lost 4 bases, and 9 bases stayed unmatched. The CDR3 is 14 residues long. Germline lookup yields CDR1 DFQATT and CDR2 SNEGSKA (reference sequence). The CDR3, as DNA: TGCAGTGCTTCATCCCAACTAGCGGTAGAGACCCAGTACTTC. As protein: CSASSQLAVETQYF.

This clonotype was recorded at least ten times. The chain combines TRBV5-6 with TRBJ2-7, with 10 bases fitting TRBD2. The CDR3 length is 15 residues. V was pared by 2 bases and J by 3 bases, with 5 bases of the junction left unmatched. Germline CDR1 reads SGHDT; CDR2 reads YYEEEE. The CDR3 DNA is TGTGCCAGCAGCTTCGGGACTAGCGAAGTCTACGAGCAGTACTTC. It codes for CASSFGTSEVYEQYF.

This sequence joins TRBV12-3 or TRBV12-4 and TRBJ1-2; D unresolved. The CDR3 length is 13 residues. V was pared by 2 bases and J by 4 bases, with 8 bases between. CDR3 coding DNA: TGTGCCAGCAGTTTATTACTAACCTATGGCTACACCTTC. Amino acid sequence: CASSLLLTYGYTF.

This clonotype was seen repeatedly, ten times or more. The gene calls are TRBV7-9 and TRBJ1-2; 8 positions agree with TRBD1. The CDR3 length is 15 residues. CDR1 is SEHNR and CDR2 is FQNEAQ in the germline V gene (reference sequence). With V trimmed by 4 bases and J by 2 bases, 6 bases remained unmatched. CDR3 nucleotide sequence: TGTGCCAGCAGCTCCGGGGACAGGCAGAACTATGGCTACACCTTC. Protein product: CASSSGDRQNYGYTF. The complete variable domain, with remaining parts taken from reference TRBV7-9 and TRBJ1-2, reads DTGVSQNPRHKITKRGQNVTFRCDPISEHNRLYWYRQTLGQGPEFLTYFQNEAQLEKSRLLSDRFSAERPKGSFSTLEIQRTEQGDSAMYLCASSSGDRQNYGYTFGSGTRLTVV.

This rearrangement joins TRBV29-1 to TRBJ2-5, with 13 bases lining up with TRBD2. The germline V gene has CDR1 SQVTM and CDR2 ANQGSEA. The length of the CDR3 is 16 residues. V dropped 3 bases and J dropped 0; count of bases not matched to a gene: 4. The CDR3 here is CSVDGTSGAYQETQYF. In nucleotides, the CDR3 is TGCAGCGTTGACGGGACTAGCGGGGCCTACCAAGAGACCCAGTACTTC.

J is TRBJ2-5 and V is TRBV29-1; D gene unclear. Germline-derived CDR1 and CDR2 are SQVTM and ANQGSEA. Trimming took 4 bases from V and 4 from J, leaving 4 bases between them. This CDR3 has 10 amino acids. CDR3 sequence (DNA): TGCAGCGTTGGCAGAGAGACCCAGTACTTC. It encodes CSVGRETQYF.

By its share, this clonotype is medium-sized. The chain has TRBV5-1 and TRBJ2-2, with D uncertain. The V gene lost 6 bases and the J gene lost 1 base, with 7 bases spanning the gap. The CDR3 spans 13 residues. Per the germline V gene, CDR1 is SGHRS and CDR2 is YFSETQ. The CDR3 DNA reads TGCGCCAGCAACAGAATGAACACCGGGGAGCTGTTTTTT. Amino acid sequence: CASNRMNTGELFF.

The chain joins TRBV27 to TRBJ2-1; D call uncertain. V was trimmed by 8 bases and J by 4 bases, leaving 9 bases between them. CDR1 and CDR2 from the germline V gene are MNHEY and SMNVEV (reference sequence). CDR3 length: 12 amino acids. The DNA of the CDR3 is TGTGCCAGCGGATTGGATTACAATGAGCAGTTCTTC. Protein product: CASGLDYNEQFF.

This clonotype was counted many times. The chain carries TRBV19 and TRBJ2-3, with D possibly TRBD2 on 5 matching bases. Per germline, CDR1 LNHDA and CDR2 SQIVND (reference sequence). Trimming took off 10 bases at V and 5 bases at J, with 13 bases between the two ends. There are 12 residues in the CDR3. The CDR3 sequence: CATRRSGDTQYF. CDR3 coding DNA: TGTGCCACCCGGAGGAGCGGAGATACGCAGTATTTT.

This clonotype occurred a few times. The chain couples TRBV27 to TRBJ2-3; D possibly corresponds to TRBD1 (7 bases). Trimming took 4 bases from V and 6 from J, leaving 14 bases between them. Germline V gene sequence: CDR1 MNHEY, CDR2 SMNVEV (reference sequence). The CDR3 is 14 amino acids. CDR3 DNA: TGTGCCAGCAGTTGGGGCAGGGGGAGGGATACGCAGTATTTT. This sequence encodes CASSWGRGRDTQYF.

This clonotype was recorded at least ten times. The chain carries TRBV29-1 and TRBJ1-1; maybe TRBD1 (5 bases). Germline V gene sequence: CDR1 SQVTM, CDR2 ANQGSEA. Trimming shortened V by 4 bases and J by 4 bases, and 16 bases separated the two germline ends. The CDR3 is 14 residues long. DNA for the CDR3: TGCAGCGTTGTCCCGGGACTAGCGGGCACTGAAGCTTTCTTT. It specifies CSVVPGLAGTEAFF. Variable domain in full (rest from reference TRBV29-1 and TRBJ1-1): SAVISQKPSRDICQRGTSLTIQCQVDSQVTMMFWYRQQPGQSLTLIATANQGSEATYESGFVIDKFPISRPNLTFSTLTVSNMSPEDSSIYLCSVVPGLAGTEAFFGQGTRLTVV.

This clonotype has only one observation. The rearrangement joins TRBV10-3 to TRBJ2-5, with D hard to call. This CDR3 has 13 amino acids. Germline CDR1 ENHRY, CDR2 SYGVKD. V lost 6 bases and J 2 bases, leaving 10 bases between the germline ends. CDR3 residues: CAISSGPQETQYF. The CDR3 DNA is TGTGCCATCAGCTCCGGGCCTCAAGAGACCCAGTACTTC.

This clonotype occurred a few times. The rearrangement uses TRBV18 and TRBJ1-3; a weak D match, TRBD1 (5 bases). Germline V gene lookup returns CDR1 KGHSH and CDR2 LQKENI. V lost 6 bases and J lost 4, with 16 bases in between. The CDR3 is made up of 15 amino acids. The CDR3 sequence is CASSSGQSGGNTIYF. The CDR3 region has the DNA TGTGCCAGCTCGTCGGGGCAATCCGGGGGAAACACCATATATTTT.

This clonotype was observed a handful of times. The V and J genes are TRBV7-2 and TRBJ2-1, with 10 bases aligning to TRBD1. Germline trimming cut 5 bases from V and 12 bases from J; bases unmatched to any gene: 10. The CDR3 is 14 residues long. Germline V gene lookup returns CDR1 SGHTA and CDR2 FQGNSA. As DNA, the CDR3 is TGTGCCAGCAGCAAAGGAGGGACAGGGGCGCGGCAGTTCTTC. It translates to CASSKGGTGARQFF.

This chain links TRBV2 with TRBJ1-2; D is perhaps TRBD1 (5 bases). Germline CDR1 SNHLY, CDR2 FYNNEI. Trimming pared 3 bases from V and 4 bases from J, leaving 9 bases between. The CDR3 length is 13 residues. The CDR3 nucleotides read TGTGCCAGCAGTGAGCGACAGTCCTATGGCTACACCTTC. Translating gives CASSERQSYGYTF.

The J gene is TRBJ1-2, the V gene TRBV12-3 or TRBV12-4; 7 bases fit TRBD1. The CDR3 is made up of 13 amino acids. Trimming cost V 5 bases and J 8 bases; bases outside gene matches: 8. This CDR3 is CASSQQGFGGYTF. DNA for the CDR3: TGTGCCAGCAGTCAACAGGGGTTTGGAGGCTACACCTTC.

The V and J genes are TRBV12-3 or TRBV12-4 and TRBJ2-7; 9 nucleotides align to TRBD2. The CDR3 runs to 14 residues. Unmatched junction bases numbered 7, after V lost 7 bases and J lost 3 bases. As DNA, the CDR3 is TGTGCCAGCACATCGGGACTAGCAATCTACGAGCAGTACTTC. Encoded protein: CASTSGLAIYEQYF.

Ten or more counts support this clonotype. The chain employs TRBV20-1 and TRBJ2-5, with a possible D match to TRBD1 (6 bases). Trimming left V 1 base short and J 4 bases short, with 10 bases between. This CDR3 contains 13 residues. The V gene's germline CDR1 is DFQATT and CDR2 SNEGSKA (reference sequence). The CDR3 protein is CSARVQGPETQYF. The CDR3 DNA reads TGCAGTGCTAGAGTACAGGGACCAGAGACCCAGTACTTC.